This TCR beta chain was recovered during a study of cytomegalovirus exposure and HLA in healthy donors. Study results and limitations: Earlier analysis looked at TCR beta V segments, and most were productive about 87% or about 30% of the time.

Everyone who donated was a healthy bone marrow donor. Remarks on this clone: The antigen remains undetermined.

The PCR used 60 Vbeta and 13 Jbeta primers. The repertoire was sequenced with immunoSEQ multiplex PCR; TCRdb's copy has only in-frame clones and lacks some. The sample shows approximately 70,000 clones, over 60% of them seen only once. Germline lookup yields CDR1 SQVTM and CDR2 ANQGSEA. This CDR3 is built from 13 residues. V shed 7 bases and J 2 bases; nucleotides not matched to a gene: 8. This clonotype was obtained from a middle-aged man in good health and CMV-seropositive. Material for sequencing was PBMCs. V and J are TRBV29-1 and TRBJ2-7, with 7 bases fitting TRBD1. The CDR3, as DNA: TGCAGCGCGAAGACAGGGACCACCTACGAGCAGTACTTC. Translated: CSAKTGTTYEQYF.